This T cell receptor beta chain was documented in a study of control samples from healthy donors and cancer patients. Profiling relied on immunoSEQ multiplex PCR, and the TCRdb table lists in-frame clones only, not all of them. The sample holds roughly 370,000 clones; 90% are singletons and the top ten take 5.5% to 7.5%. There are 16 residues in the CDR3. CDR1 and CDR2 (germline): SGHRS, YFSETQ. The V gene end was trimmed by 4 bases and the J gene end by 3 bases; junction bases not matched to a gene: 9. The sequence was obtained from a man between 40 and 49 years old with head and neck cancer. The genes are TRBV5-1 and TRBJ2-2; 7 bases map to TRBD1. Sequenced: PBMCs. The CDR3 reads CASSQTGWPDTGELFF. The CDR3 DNA sequence: TGCGCCAGCAGCCAGACAGGGTGGCCGGACACCGGGGAGCTGTTTTTT.